A selection of T cell receptor beta chains follows, all from one sample in a study of blood T cell repertoires in COVID-19. The assay was immunoSEQ multiplex PCR, and TCRdb's table has in-frame clones only and misses some. Found here are fewer than 60,000 clones, around 86% of them singletons; the top ten hold around 6.6%. Sequenced material: peripheral blood. All receptors derive from a man in his sixties or seventies with active COVID-19. Both conserved end residues are part of each CDR3. D genes are given only for firm matches. Where a row states a size, it is once, few, many or the class of an expanded clone; other rows omit it.

D gene: -
J gene: TRBJ1-6
clone size: -
V gene: TRBV6-4
CDR3 protein: CASSDGTSSSYNSPLHF
CDR3 DNA: TGTGCCAGCAGCGACGGGACATCGAGCTCCTATAATTCACCCCTCCACTTT

D gene: TRBD2
J gene: TRBJ2-5
clone size: once
V gene: TRBV2
CDR3 protein: CASRASGGLETQYF
CDR3 DNA: TGTGCCAGCAGGGCTAGCGGGGGGTTAGAGACCCAGTACTTC

D gene: -
J gene: TRBJ1-3
clone size: few
V gene: TRBV9
CDR3 protein: CASSLQGYDTIYF
CDR3 DNA: TGTGCCAGCAGCCTACAGGGTTACGACACCATATATTTT

D gene: -
J gene: TRBJ1-5
clone size: -
V gene: TRBV9
CDR3 protein: CASSVSSQPQHF
CDR3 DNA: TGTGCCAGCAGCGTAAGTAGTCAGCCCCAGCATTTT

D gene: TRBD1
J gene: TRBJ1-4
clone size: -
V gene: TRBV7-8
CDR3 protein: CASSSKGARGEKLFF
CDR3 DNA: TGTGCCAGCAGCTCCAAGGGGGCGCGAGGTGAAAAACTGTTTTTT

D gene: TRBD1
J gene: TRBJ1-3
clone size: -
V gene: TRBV5-4
CDR3 protein: CASSRDRGGGNTIYF
CDR3 DNA: TGTGCCAGCAGCCGGGACAGGGGAGGTGGAAACACCATATATTTT

D gene: TRBD2
J gene: TRBJ2-2
clone size: -
V gene: TRBV7-6
CDR3 protein: CASSLARGLAGGNTGELFF
CDR3 DNA: TGTGCCAGCAGCTTAGCCCGGGGACTAGCGGGGGGGAACACCGGGGAGCTGTTTTTT

D gene: -
J gene: TRBJ1-1
clone size: -
V gene: TRBV12-3/TRBV12-4
CDR3 protein: CASSLFAGTEAFF
CDR3 DNA: TGTGCCAGCAGTTTATTCGCAGGAACTGAAGCTTTCTTT

D gene: TRBD1
J gene: TRBJ1-1
clone size: -
V gene: TRBV5-4
CDR3 protein: CASSLGTGSTEAFF
CDR3 DNA: TGTGCCAGCAGCCTGGGGACAGGGAGCACTGAAGCTTTCTTT

D gene: -
J gene: TRBJ2-2
clone size: -
V gene: TRBV19
CDR3 protein: CASTQTGVTGELFF
CDR3 DNA: TGTGCCAGTACCCAGACAGGTGTCACCGGGGAGCTGTTTTTT

D gene: -
J gene: TRBJ1-2
clone size: -
V gene: TRBV12-3/TRBV12-4
CDR3 protein: CASRVDTNYGYTF
CDR3 DNA: TGTGCCAGCAGGGTCGACACTAACTATGGCTACACCTTC

D gene: -
J gene: TRBJ1-2
clone size: -
V gene: TRBV28
CDR3 protein: CASSPGRSDGYTF
CDR3 DNA: TGTGCCAGCAGTCCCGGGAGATCCGACGGCTACACCTTC

D gene: -
J gene: TRBJ1-5
clone size: -
V gene: TRBV19
CDR3 protein: CASSIGGWDQPQHF
CDR3 DNA: TGTGCCAGTAGTATAGGAGGATGGGATCAGCCCCAGCATTTT

D gene: -
J gene: TRBJ2-7
clone size: -
V gene: TRBV27
CDR3 protein: CASSQLGYREQYF
CDR3 DNA: TGTGCCAGCAGCCAACTCGGGTACAGGGAGCAGTACTTC

D gene: TRBD2
J gene: TRBJ2-7
clone size: few
V gene: TRBV4-1
CDR3 protein: CASSRSGTNSYEQYF
CDR3 DNA: TGCGCCAGCAGCCGTAGCGGGACGAACTCCTACGAGCAGTACTTC

D gene: -
J gene: TRBJ2-7
clone size: -
V gene: TRBV29-1
CDR3 protein: CSVKLGGYEQYF
CDR3 DNA: TGCAGCGTAAAGCTAGGTGGTTACGAGCAGTACTTC

D gene: -
J gene: TRBJ1-1
clone size: -
V gene: TRBV6-6
CDR3 protein: CASSPSRGREWYTEAFF
CDR3 DNA: TGTGCCAGCAGTCCCTCCCGAGGGAGGGAGTGGTACACTGAAGCTTTCTTT

D gene: TRBD1
J gene: TRBJ2-7
clone size: once
V gene: TRBV7-6
CDR3 protein: CASSLAAGTGSYEQYF
CDR3 DNA: TGTGCCAGCAGCTTAGCGGCTGGGACAGGGTCCTACGAGCAGTACTTC

D gene: -
J gene: TRBJ1-6
clone size: -
V gene: TRBV12-3/TRBV12-4
CDR3 protein: CAISPLPSSPLHF
CDR3 DNA: TGTGCCATCTCCCCCCTCCCCTCTTCACCCCTCCACTTT

D gene: -
J gene: TRBJ2-7
clone size: -
V gene: TRBV6-5
CDR3 protein: CASSSDWTAFEQYF
CDR3 DNA: TGTGCCAGCAGTTCGGACTGGACCGCCTTCGAGCAGTACTTC

D gene: -
J gene: TRBJ1-2
clone size: -
V gene: TRBV4-1
CDR3 protein: CASSQVQKPYGYTF
CDR3 DNA: TGCGCCAGCAGCCAAGTACAGAAACCCTATGGCTACACCTTC

D gene: -
J gene: TRBJ1-6
clone size: few
V gene: TRBV6-5
CDR3 protein: CATKDGDSPLHF
CDR3 DNA: TGTGCCACGAAGGACGGGGATTCACCCCTCCACTTT

D gene: -
J gene: TRBJ2-3
clone size: -
V gene: TRBV20-1
CDR3 protein: CSAILTDTQYF
CDR3 DNA: TGCAGTGCTATATTGACAGATACGCAGTATTTT

D gene: -
J gene: TRBJ2-3
clone size: -
V gene: TRBV7-2
CDR3 protein: CASSLELAADTQYF
CDR3 DNA: TGTGCCAGCAGCTTAGAACTAGCCGCAGATACGCAGTATTTT

D gene: -
J gene: TRBJ1-3
clone size: -
V gene: TRBV30
CDR3 protein: CAWTHGYSGNTIYF
CDR3 DNA: TGTGCCTGGACCCACGGGTACTCTGGAAACACCATATATTTT

D gene: -
J gene: TRBJ1-5
clone size: once
V gene: TRBV5-5
CDR3 protein: CASSLQGGVSNQPQHF
CDR3 DNA: TGTGCCAGCAGCCTGCAGGGTGGGGTAAGCAATCAGCCCCAGCATTTT

D gene: -
J gene: TRBJ1-1
clone size: -
V gene: TRBV6-1
CDR3 protein: CASSELTTEAFF
CDR3 DNA: TGTGCCAGCAGTGAACTAACCACTGAAGCTTTCTTT

D gene: -
J gene: TRBJ1-1
clone size: -
V gene: TRBV7-3
CDR3 protein: CATGHSLNTEAFF
CDR3 DNA: TGTGCCACCGGACATTCTCTGAACACTGAAGCTTTCTTT

D gene: TRBD2
J gene: TRBJ2-3
clone size: -
V gene: TRBV9
CDR3 protein: CASQVAGGTDTQYF
CDR3 DNA: TGTGCCAGCCAAGTAGCGGGGGGTACAGATACGCAGTATTTT

D gene: TRBD1
J gene: TRBJ1-2
clone size: -
V gene: TRBV6-2/TRBV6-3
CDR3 protein: CASSDGQGAYGYTF
CDR3 DNA: TGTGCCAGCAGTGACGGACAGGGCGCCTATGGCTACACCTTC

D gene: -
J gene: TRBJ1-4
clone size: few
V gene: TRBV30
CDR3 protein: CAWSVRSGMAEKLFF
CDR3 DNA: TGTGCCTGGAGTGTACGGTCGGGAATGGCGGAAAAACTGTTTTTT

D gene: -
J gene: TRBJ2-6
clone size: -
V gene: TRBV5-6
CDR3 protein: CASSRGTGRVFSGANVLTF
CDR3 DNA: TGTGCCAGCAGCCGTGGAACTGGCAGGGTTTTCTCTGGGGCCAACGTCCTGACTTTC

D gene: TRBD1
J gene: TRBJ2-7
clone size: -
V gene: TRBV5-5
CDR3 protein: CASAGDSLSYEQYF
CDR3 DNA: TGTGCCAGCGCCGGGGACAGCCTCTCCTACGAGCAGTACTTC

D gene: -
J gene: TRBJ1-1
clone size: once
V gene: TRBV19
CDR3 protein: CASSAPSPEAFF
CDR3 DNA: TGTGCCAGTAGTGCTCCGAGCCCTGAAGCTTTCTTT

D gene: -
J gene: TRBJ1-1
clone size: -
V gene: TRBV7-8
CDR3 protein: CASSWMGGNTEAFF
CDR3 DNA: TGTGCCAGCAGCTGGATGGGGGGGAACACTGAAGCTTTCTTT

D gene: TRBD2
J gene: TRBJ2-1
clone size: -
V gene: TRBV6-2/TRBV6-3
CDR3 protein: CASSRTSGGWQFF
CDR3 DNA: TGTGCCAGCAGCCGAACTAGCGGGGGGTGGCAGTTCTTC

D gene: TRBD1
J gene: TRBJ2-1
clone size: -
V gene: TRBV29-1
CDR3 protein: CSAMTGDSYNEQFF
CDR3 DNA: TGCAGCGCAATGACAGGGGACTCCTACAATGAGCAGTTCTTC

D gene: TRBD1
J gene: TRBJ1-5
clone size: -
V gene: TRBV4-2
CDR3 protein: CASSQETGGSQPQHF
CDR3 DNA: TGTGCCAGCAGCCAAGAAACAGGGGGGAGTCAGCCCCAGCATTTT

D gene: -
J gene: TRBJ2-4
clone size: -
V gene: TRBV7-2
CDR3 protein: CASSLGRFANIQYF
CDR3 DNA: TGTGCCAGCAGCCTAGGCAGGTTCGCAAACATTCAGTACTTC

D gene: -
J gene: TRBJ1-6
clone size: -
V gene: TRBV4-3
CDR3 protein: CASSQAGLGASPLHF
CDR3 DNA: TGCGCCAGCAGCCAAGCCGGACTGGGAGCGTCACCCCTCCACTTT

D gene: TRBD1
J gene: TRBJ2-1
clone size: once
V gene: TRBV7-9
CDR3 protein: CASSLEGIGETGGEGGQFF
CDR3 DNA: TGTGCCAGCAGCTTAGAGGGGATCGGTGAGACAGGGGGCGAAGGCGGGCAGTTCTTC

D gene: TRBD2
J gene: TRBJ2-3
clone size: -
V gene: TRBV19
CDR3 protein: CASSPSGLANTDTQYF
CDR3 DNA: TGTGCCAGTAGCCCATCGGGACTAGCGAACACAGATACGCAGTATTTT

D gene: -
J gene: TRBJ1-4
clone size: -
V gene: TRBV5-5
CDR3 protein: CASSLSRDGEKLFF
CDR3 DNA: TGTGCCAGCAGCTTGTCCAGGGATGGTGAAAAACTGTTTTTT

D gene: -
J gene: TRBJ1-2
clone size: -
V gene: TRBV5-8
CDR3 protein: CASSLQSNYGYTF
CDR3 DNA: TGTGCCAGCAGCTTACAGAGTAACTATGGCTACACCTTC

D gene: TRBD1
J gene: TRBJ2-3
clone size: once
V gene: TRBV7-3
CDR3 protein: CASSLISTGQGVDTQYF
CDR3 DNA: TGTGCCAGCAGCTTAATATCTACGGGACAGGGGGTAGATACGCAGTATTTT

D gene: -
J gene: TRBJ2-1
clone size: -
V gene: TRBV12-3/TRBV12-4
CDR3 protein: CASTGYNEQFF
CDR3 DNA: TGTGCCAGCACAGGGTACAATGAGCAGTTCTTC

D gene: TRBD1
J gene: TRBJ1-4
clone size: -
V gene: TRBV20-1
CDR3 protein: CSASRQGGEKLFF
CDR3 DNA: TGCAGTGCTAGTCGACAGGGTGGCGAAAAACTGTTTTTT

D gene: TRBD1
J gene: TRBJ2-7
clone size: -
V gene: TRBV18
CDR3 protein: CASSPGQGRSEQYF
CDR3 DNA: TGTGCCAGCTCACCAGGACAGGGGAGAAGCGAGCAGTACTTC

D gene: -
J gene: TRBJ2-7
clone size: -
V gene: TRBV7-8
CDR3 protein: CASSFGQGYEQYF
CDR3 DNA: TGTGCCAGCAGCTTTGGGCAGGGGTACGAGCAGTACTTC

D gene: -
J gene: TRBJ2-7
clone size: -
V gene: TRBV29-1
CDR3 protein: CSIGHSYEQYF
CDR3 DNA: TGCAGCATAGGACACTCCTACGAGCAGTACTTC

D gene: -
J gene: TRBJ1-5
clone size: -
V gene: TRBV9
CDR3 protein: CASSPGPDQPQHF
CDR3 DNA: TGTGCCAGCAGCCCAGGGCCAGATCAGCCCCAGCATTTT

D gene: -
J gene: TRBJ2-5
clone size: -
V gene: TRBV5-8
CDR3 protein: CASRPPSGTQETQYF
CDR3 DNA: TGTGCCAGCAGGCCCCCCTCCGGGACTCAAGAGACCCAGTACTTC

D gene: TRBD2
J gene: TRBJ2-7
clone size: -
V gene: TRBV6-2/TRBV6-3
CDR3 protein: CASSYSSSGGFRYEQYF
CDR3 DNA: TGTGCCAGCAGTTACTCGTCTAGCGGGGGTTTCCGCTACGAGCAGTACTTC

D gene: -
J gene: TRBJ1-1
clone size: -
V gene: TRBV19
CDR3 protein: CASSESRNTEAFF
CDR3 DNA: TGTGCCAGTAGTGAGTCACGGAACACTGAAGCTTTCTTT

D gene: TRBD1
J gene: TRBJ2-7
clone size: -
V gene: TRBV27
CDR3 protein: CASRLRDRGPYEQYF
CDR3 DNA: TGTGCCAGCAGACTCCGGGACAGGGGCCCCTACGAGCAGTACTTC

D gene: -
J gene: TRBJ2-7
clone size: -
V gene: TRBV2
CDR3 protein: CASRDGGFPYEQYF
CDR3 DNA: TGTGCCAGCAGGGATGGAGGTTTTCCCTACGAGCAGTACTTC

D gene: -
J gene: TRBJ1-1
clone size: -
V gene: TRBV9
CDR3 protein: CASRRSRAPNTEAFF
CDR3 DNA: TGTGCCAGCAGAAGGTCCAGGGCCCCGAACACTGAAGCTTTCTTT

D gene: TRBD2
J gene: TRBJ2-3
clone size: -
V gene: TRBV6-2/TRBV6-3
CDR3 protein: CASSTTSTTDTQYF
CDR3 DNA: TGTGCCAGCAGTACGACTAGCACAACAGATACGCAGTATTTT

D gene: TRBD2
J gene: TRBJ2-2
clone size: once
V gene: TRBV9
CDR3 protein: CASSVGLHLAGDTGELFF
CDR3 DNA: TGTGCCAGCAGCGTAGGACTGCACCTAGCGGGGGACACCGGGGAGCTGTTTTTT

D gene: -
J gene: TRBJ1-2
clone size: -
V gene: TRBV2
CDR3 protein: CASGGADIAGYTF
CDR3 DNA: TGTGCCAGCGGCGGGGCAGATATCGCTGGCTACACCTTC